The next 20 T cell receptor beta chains were all read from a single sample in a study of regulatory T cells in long-lasting Graves disease. The sample's time point: newly diagnosed GD, antithyroid drugs for less than 3 months. PBMC-extracted RNA yielded the TCR library. Arm-PCR of CDR3 regions and iRepertoire HTBI primers were the basis on which TCR beta libraries were built. In TCRdb, the multiplex PCR reads were re-called with MiXCR into one record per CDR3 protein. The sample shows 450,000 to 500,000 distinct CDR3 sequences, about 17% of them seen only once. These data are also associated with another study on T cells in Graves' hyperthyroidism and ophthalmopathy.

The starting material was peripheral blood mononuclear cells (PBMCs), obtained at new diagnosis, from a patient treated with antithyroid drugs. The receptors here all came from a man aged 35 to 55 with Graves disease.

With respect to this clonotype: At one of its ends the junction is not consistent with the germline gene, which may arise from a read error. This chain joins TRBV28 and TRBJ2-7, with 7 bases identical to TRBD2. Germline V gene lookup returns CDR1 MDHEN and CDR2 SYDVKM. The CDR3 totals 15 residues. CDR3 sequence reads: CASKGGTANSYEQHF. The CDR3 nucleotides are TGTGCCAGCAAGGGAGGGACTGCCAATTCCTACGAGCAGCACTTC.

This clonotype was counted ten times or more. The chain carries TRBV5-6 and TRBJ1-1, with 7 bases lining up with TRBD1. Germline V gene data show CDR1 as SGHDT and CDR2 as YYEEEE. The trim removed 3 bases at V and 0 bases at J, leaving 5 bases unmatched. The CDR3 is made up of 15 amino acids. The CDR3 is CASSSRTGMNTEAFF. The CDR3 nucleotides read TGTGCCAGCAGCTCTCGGACAGGCATGAACACTGAAGCTTTCTTT.

This clonotype has at least ten counts. The V gene is TRBV28, the J gene TRBJ2-4, with 11 bases lining up with TRBD1. Looked up from germline, CDR1 is MDHEN and CDR2 is SYDVKM. The CDR3 totals 18 residues. With 5 bases clipped from V and 8 bases from J, the junction kept 17 bases outside the gene matches. Here the CDR3 reads CASSESPWTGGNLDIQYF. CDR3 coding DNA: TGTGCCAGCAGTGAAAGTCCCTGGACAGGGGGCAATTTGGACATTCAGTACTTC.

This clonotype came up many times. The V and J genes are TRBV6-1 and TRBJ2-7, with 15 bases matching TRBD2. V was clipped by 2 bases and J by 5 bases; unmatched bases: 7. Germline-derived CDR1 and CDR2 are MNHNS and SASEGT. This CDR3 is built from 17 residues. The CDR3 loop is CASSERVGLAGGNEQYF. CDR3 nucleotides: TGTGCCAGCAGTGAAAGGGTGGGACTAGCGGGAGGCAACGAGCAGTACTTC.

Concerning this clonotype itself: This sequence may be a read error, since a much larger clone differs from it by one base. CDR3 loop: CASTPGRGNIQYF. CDR3 nucleotide sequence: TGTGCCAGCACCCCCGGACGGGGAAACATTCAGTACTTC. The gene calls are TRBV3-1 and TRBJ2-4, with D possibly TRBD2 on 5 matching bases. Germline values: CDR1 LGHDT, CDR2 YNNKEL (reference sequence). Trimming stripped 7 bases from V and 6 bases from J, with 13 bases between. The CDR3 runs 13 residues.

In this sample, this clonotype turned up many times. V is TRBV28 and J is TRBJ2-1; 10 positions agree with TRBD2. The CDR3 loop spans 14 amino acids. The V and J ends lost 2 bases and 7 bases, in that order; junction bases with no gene match: 2. Germline V lookup: CDR1 MDHEN, CDR2 SYDVKM. The CDR3 protein is CASSLQRGGNEQFF. As DNA, the CDR3 is TGTGCCAGCAGTTTACAGCGGGGGGGGAATGAGCAGTTCTTC.

As concerns this clonotype: A read error is possible here, since a much larger clone lies one base away. The chain employs TRBV12-5 and TRBJ2-3; possibly TRBD2 for D (6 bases). The ends were cut back, 3 bases at V and 0 bases at J, with 19 bases in the middle. Germline CDR1 is LGHNT and CDR2 is FRNRAP. The CDR3 is made up of 18 amino acids. CDR3 bases: TGTGCTAGTGGTTTCGTAGCGGCAGCCCCGGGGAGCACAGATACGCAGTATTTT. Translating it yields CASGFVAAAPGSTDTQYF.

The table lists this clonotype with many counts. The V call is TRBV12-3 or TRBV12-4, the J call TRBJ2-1; 10 bases map to TRBD1. This CDR3 is 17 amino acids long. The J segment lost 1 base and the V segment lost 1 base, leaving 4 bases of the junction unmatched. The CDR3 DNA reads TGTGCCAGCAGTTTAGGTTTGGGACAGGGGTCCTACAATGAGCAGTTCTTC. Translating it yields CASSLGLGQGSYNEQFF.

This clonotype was counted ten times or more. One end of the junction is discordant with germline, which a read error may explain. The V call is TRBV27, the J call TRBJ2-5, with D perhaps matching TRBD1 (7 bases). The length of the CDR3 is 16 residues. Germline-derived CDR1 and CDR2 are MNHEY and SMNVEV (reference sequence). CDR3 DNA: TGTGCCAGCAGTATATCGACCCGGAGGGGGCAGGAGACCCAGTACTTC. This encodes CASSISTRRGQETQYF.

The chain carries TRBV3-1 and TRBJ2-3; no clear D gene. Trimming left V 5 bases short and J 6 bases short, with 9 bases between. CDR1 and CDR2 from the germline V gene are LGHDT and YNNKEL (reference sequence). The CDR3 has 12 amino acids. CDR3 in amino acids: CASSVVGDTQYF. The CDR3 DNA reads as TGTGCCAGCAGCGTAGTGGGGGATACGCAGTATTTT.

This clonotype has ten or more counts. This chain joins TRBV2 and TRBJ1-1; 8 nucleotides agree with TRBD1. Germline V CDR1 and CDR2: SNHLY, FYNNEI. This CDR3 region has 15 residues. With 5 bases clipped from V and 1 base from J, the junction kept 6 bases outside the gene matches. The CDR3: CASSRQGSTNTEAFF. DNA of the CDR3: TGTGCCAGCAGTAGACAGGGGTCTACGAACACTGAAGCTTTCTTT.

The chain carries TRBV5-6 and TRBJ1-2; D call uncertain. V lost 0 bases to trimming and J lost 6 bases, with 15 bases between them. CDR3 length: 15 residues. The germline V gene encodes CDR1 SGHDT and CDR2 YYEEEE. The CDR3 loop is CASSLVWLGRNGYTF. The CDR3 DNA is TGTGCCAGCAGCTTGGTATGGCTAGGACGGAATGGCTACACCTTC.

This clonotype was observed many times. This chain links TRBV6-2 or TRBV6-3 with TRBJ2-5, with 7 bases fitting TRBD1. The CDR3 spans 14 residues. The V segment lost 7 bases and the J segment 5 bases; nucleotides outside the gene matches: 10. The germline gives CDR1 MNHEY, CDR2 SVGEGT. In DNA form, the CDR3 reads TGTGCCAGCATTCCCGAGGGGGCAGGGGAGACCCAGTACTTC. Amino acids: CASIPEGAGETQYF.

This clonotype was recorded at least ten times. The rearrangement joins TRBV11-2 to TRBJ2-1; 11 bases map to TRBD1. Germline trimming cut 4 bases from V and 6 bases from J; bases unmatched to any gene: 5. Germline CDR1 reads SGHAT; CDR2 reads FQNNGV. CDR3 length equals 15 residues. The CDR3 here is CASSSRTGGINEQFF. The CDR3, as DNA: TGTGCCAGCAGCTCAAGGACAGGGGGCATCAATGAGCAGTTCTTC.

This clonotype was seen ten or more times. The rearrangement links TRBV28 to TRBJ2-7; D is undetermined. CDR3 length: 13 amino acids. The germline gives CDR1 MDHEN, CDR2 SYDVKM. V gave up 4 bases and J gave up 3 bases, with 10 bases separating them. The CDR3 loop is CASSSPGVYEQYF. The CDR3 region has the DNA TGTGCCAGCAGTTCTCCTGGGGTCTACGAGCAGTACTTC.

This clonotype was observed at least ten times. V is TRBV12-3 or TRBV12-4 and J is TRBJ2-7; the D gene is possibly TRBD1 (6 bases). The V and J ends lost 4 bases and 7 bases respectively, with 23 bases between them. The length of the CDR3 is 16 residues. This CDR3 is CASSWTVLNVLREQYF. Written as DNA, the CDR3 is TGTGCCAGCAGTTGGACAGTTCTGAACGTCCTACGGGAGCAGTACTTC.

This clonotype was seen at least ten times. The chain links TRBV7-3 to TRBJ2-1; no reliable D call. Looked up from germline, CDR1 is SGHTA and CDR2 is FQGTGA. Trimming took off 5 bases at V and 7 bases at J, with 9 bases between the two ends. This CDR3 is built from 12 residues. CDR3 sequence reads: CASSPEGNEQFF. CDR3 nucleotide sequence: TGTGCCAGCAGCCCAGAAGGGAATGAGCAGTTCTTC.

This clonotype was observed a handful of times. The chain couples TRBV7-3 to TRBJ1-2, with 9 bases that match TRBD1. With V trimmed by 3 bases and J by 6 bases, 2 bases remained unmatched. This CDR3 comprises 13 residues. CDR1 is SGHTA, CDR2 FQGTGA, per germline. CDR3 DNA: TGTGCCAGCAGCTTTCGACAGGGGGATGGCTACACCTTC. Translation gives CASSFRQGDGYTF. The variable domain in full, with the rest retrieved from reference TRBV7-3 and TRBJ1-2, is GAGVSQTPSNKVTEKGKYVELRCDPISGHTALYWYRQSLGQGPEFLIYFQGTGAADDSGLPNDRFFAVRPEGSVSTLKIQRTERGDSAVYLCASSFRQGDGYTFGSGTRLTVV.

As regards this clonotype: This may be a read error: a much more frequent sequence differs by one nucleotide. The CDR3 does not end in the conserved phenylalanine or tryptophan, so this is likely a read error. This rearrangement joins TRBV28 to TRBJ1-2, with 9 bases aligning to TRBD1. With V trimmed by 3 bases and J by 8 bases, 10 bases remained unmatched. This CDR3 has 15 amino acids. Germline CDR1 reads MDHEN; CDR2 reads SYDVKM. This chain's CDR3 is CASSFLPGTGSGYTS. The DNA of the CDR3 is TGTGCCAGCAGTTTTCTTCCCGGGACAGGGTCCGGCTACACCTCC.

This clonotype was recorded a few times. The chain joins TRBV3-1 to TRBJ2-1; D might be TRBD2 (7 bases). The germline V gene has CDR1 LGHDT and CDR2 YNNKEL (reference sequence). V lost 1 base and J 13 bases, leaving 14 bases between the germline ends. This CDR3 is 13 amino acids long. DNA of the CDR3: TGTGCCAGCAGCCAAGGGGAGGGGGTCAGACAGTTCTTC. Amino acids: CASSQGEGVRQFF.